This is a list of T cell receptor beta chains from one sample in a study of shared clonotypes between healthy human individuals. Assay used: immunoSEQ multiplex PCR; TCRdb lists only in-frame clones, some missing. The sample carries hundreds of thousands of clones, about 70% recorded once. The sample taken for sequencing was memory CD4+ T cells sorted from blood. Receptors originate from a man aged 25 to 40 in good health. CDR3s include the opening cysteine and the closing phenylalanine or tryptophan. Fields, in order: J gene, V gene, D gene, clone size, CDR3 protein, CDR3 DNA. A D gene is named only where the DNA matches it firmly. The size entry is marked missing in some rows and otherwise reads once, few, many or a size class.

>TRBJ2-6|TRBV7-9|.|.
CASSLVVSGANVLTF
TGTGCCAGCAGCTTAGTGGTCTCTGGGGCCAACGTCCTGACTTTC
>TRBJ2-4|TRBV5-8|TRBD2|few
CASSGGPLAGGAGPKNIQYF
TGTGCCAGCAGCGGGGGCCCCCTAGCGGGAGGGGCCGGCCCCAAAAACATTCAGTACTTC
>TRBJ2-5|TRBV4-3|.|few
CASSQSSYEKETQYF
TGCGCCAGCAGCCAGAGCTCATACGAGAAAGAGACCCAGTACTTC
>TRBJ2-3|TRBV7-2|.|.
CASSSQDGRTDTQYF
TGTGCCAGCAGCTCCCAGGACGGCCGCACAGATACGCAGTATTTT
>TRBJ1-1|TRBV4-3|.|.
CASSQLGEHTEAFF
TGCGCCAGCAGCCAATTAGGGGAGCACACTGAAGCTTTCTTT
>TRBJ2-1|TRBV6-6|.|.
CASSYSARSEYNEQFF
TGTGCCAGCAGTTACTCGGCGAGAAGTGAATACAATGAGCAGTTCTTC
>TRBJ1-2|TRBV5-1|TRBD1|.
CASRIIQGAPTVDF
TGCGCCAGCAGAATTATACAGGGGGCCCCGACGGTCGACTTC
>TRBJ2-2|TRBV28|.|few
CASRGNTGELFF
TGTGCCAGCAGGGGGAACACCGGGGAGCTGTTTTTT
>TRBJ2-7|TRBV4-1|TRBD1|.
CASSLTGTGEGEQYF
TGCGCCAGCAGCCTCACCGGGACAGGGGAAGGCGAGCAGTACTTC
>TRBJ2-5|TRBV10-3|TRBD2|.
CAISESTRLTSGRARETQYF
TGTGCCATCAGTGAGTCGACTCGACTGACTAGCGGGAGGGCCAGAGAGACCCAGTACTTC
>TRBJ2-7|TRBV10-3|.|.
CAISGQNLYEQYF
TGTGCCATCAGTGGACAGAACCTCTACGAGCAGTACTTC
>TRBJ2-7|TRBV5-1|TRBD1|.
CASSVGTGRPYEQYF
TGCGCCAGCAGCGTCGGGACAGGACGACCCTACGAGCAGTACTTC
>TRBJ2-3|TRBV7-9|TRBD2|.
CASSPRPILAGGKEDTQYF
TGTGCCAGCAGCCCCCGACCTATACTAGCGGGAGGCAAGGAAGATACGCAGTATTTT
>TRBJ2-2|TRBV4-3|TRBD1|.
CASSQEARGTGELFF
TGCGCCAGCAGCCAAGAGGCCAGGGGGACCGGGGAGCTGTTTTTT
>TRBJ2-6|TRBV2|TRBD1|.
CASRRQGTSGANVLTF
TGTGCCAGCAGGCGACAGGGAACCTCTGGGGCCAACGTCCTGACTTTC
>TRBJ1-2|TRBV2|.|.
CASSEDQDYGYTF
TGTGCCAGCAGTGAAGATCAGGACTATGGCTACACCTTC
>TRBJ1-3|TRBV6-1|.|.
CASSGTAEPGNTIYF
TGTGCCAGCAGCGGGACGGCCGAACCTGGAAACACCATATATTTT
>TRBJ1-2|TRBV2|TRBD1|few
CASRRTGSNYGYTF
TGTGCCAGCAGACGGACAGGGTCTAACTATGGCTACACCTTC
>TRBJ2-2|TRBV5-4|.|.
CASSEKENTGELFF
TGTGCCAGCAGCGAGAAGGAAAACACCGGGGAGCTGTTTTTT
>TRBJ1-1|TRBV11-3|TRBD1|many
CASSPGQGSAFF
TGTGCCAGCAGCCCCGGACAGGGTAGCGCTTTCTTT
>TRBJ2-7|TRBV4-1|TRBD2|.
CASSHLLADADYEQYF
TGCGCCAGCAGCCATCTGCTAGCGGATGCCGACTACGAGCAGTACTTC
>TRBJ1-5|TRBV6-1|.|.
CASRDSNQPQHF
TGTGCCAGCAGGGACTCCAATCAGCCCCAGCATTTT
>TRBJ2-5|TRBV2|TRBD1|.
CASKGQSAETQYF
TGTGCCAGTAAGGGACAGTCCGCAGAGACCCAGTACTTC
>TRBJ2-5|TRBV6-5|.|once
CASTHGWGYQETQYF
TGTGCCAGCACTCACGGGTGGGGCTACCAAGAGACCCAGTACTTC
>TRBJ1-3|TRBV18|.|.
CASSPGNTIYF
TGTGCCAGCTCACCCGGAAACACCATATATTTT
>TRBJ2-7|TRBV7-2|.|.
CASSPRPGDEQYF
TGTGCCAGCAGCCCGAGGCCAGGGGACGAGCAGTACTTC
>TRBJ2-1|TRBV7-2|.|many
CASSLGQNNEQFF
TGTGCCAGCAGCTTAGGACAGAACAATGAGCAGTTCTTC
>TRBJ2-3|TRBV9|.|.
CASSPGRDTQYF
TGTGCCAGCAGTCCCGGACGAGATACGCAGTATTTT
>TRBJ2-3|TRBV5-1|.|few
CASSWARQALDWGTDTQYF
TGCGCCAGCAGCTGGGCGAGACAGGCTTTAGATTGGGGCACAGATACGCAGTATTTT
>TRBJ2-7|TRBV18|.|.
CASSPRRGVDHEQYF
TGTGCCAGCTCACCGAGGAGGGGGGTCGACCACGAGCAGTACTTC
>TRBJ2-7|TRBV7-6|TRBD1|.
CASSSDRDHEQYF
TGTGCCAGCAGCTCGGACAGGGACCACGAGCAGTACTTC
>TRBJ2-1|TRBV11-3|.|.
CASSSPEGGQQFF
TGTGCCAGCAGCTCCCCCGAGGGGGGCCAGCAGTTCTTC
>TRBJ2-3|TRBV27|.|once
CASSLGDTQYF
TGTGCCAGCAGTTTAGGAGATACGCAGTATTTT
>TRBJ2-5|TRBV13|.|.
CASSRRTSKETQYF
TGTGCCAGCAGCCGCCGGACCTCAAAAGAGACCCAGTACTTC
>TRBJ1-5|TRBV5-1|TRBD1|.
CASSLTGGAFQPQHF
TGCGCCAGCAGCTTGACAGGGGGCGCTTTTCAGCCCCAGCATTTT
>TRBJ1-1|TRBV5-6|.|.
CASSPGTGLREAFF
TGTGCCAGCAGCCCGGGGACGGGATTACGAGAAGCTTTCTTT
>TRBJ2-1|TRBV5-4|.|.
CASSSRKGRDYNEQFF
TGTGCCAGCTCCTCCCGGAAGGGCAGGGATTACAATGAGCAGTTCTTC
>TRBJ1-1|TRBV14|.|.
CASSQFTGVTEAFF
TGTGCCAGCAGCCAATTTACGGGGGTGACTGAAGCTTTCTTT
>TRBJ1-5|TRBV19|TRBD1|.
CASSIEGARGNQPQHF
TGTGCCAGTAGTATCGAGGGGGCGCGGGGCAATCAGCCCCAGCATTTT
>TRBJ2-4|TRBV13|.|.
CASSPSGGKNIQYF
TGTGCCAGCAGCCCCTCAGGGGGGAAAAACATTCAGTACTTC
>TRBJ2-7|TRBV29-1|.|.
CSVMTMPYEQYF
TGCAGCGTAATGACGATGCCCTACGAGCAGTACTTC
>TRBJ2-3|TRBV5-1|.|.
CASSLVRALSTDTQYF
TGCGCCAGCAGCTTGGTTCGAGCCTTGAGCACAGATACGCAGTATTTT
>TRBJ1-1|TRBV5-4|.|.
CASSLEGEGTEAFF
TGTGCCAGCAGCTTGGAAGGGGAGGGCACTGAAGCTTTCTTT
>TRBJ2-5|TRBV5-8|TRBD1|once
CASSSRDRGAGETQYF
TGTGCCAGCAGCTCCCGGGACAGGGGGGCCGGGGAGACCCAGTACTTC
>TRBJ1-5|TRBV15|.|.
CATSRDVHQPQHF
TGTGCCACCAGCAGAGATGTTCATCAGCCCCAGCATTTT
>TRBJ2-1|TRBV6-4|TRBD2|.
CASSTGLAGYNEQFF
TGTGCCAGCAGTACGGGACTAGCGGGGTACAATGAGCAGTTCTTC
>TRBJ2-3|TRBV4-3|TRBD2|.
CASSNRLAGTRSTDTQYF
TGCGCCAGCAGCAACAGGCTAGCGGGCACCCGTAGCACAGATACGCAGTATTTT
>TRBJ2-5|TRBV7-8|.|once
CASSLAQVTLGSQETQYF
TGTGCCAGCAGCTTAGCGCAGGTGACACTAGGGTCCCAAGAGACCCAGTACTTC